The 25 T cell receptor beta chains listed next were all sequenced from one sample in a study of blood T cell repertoires in COVID-19. The data were produced by immunoSEQ multiplex PCR, yet TCRdb's version contains in-frame clones alone and is incomplete. The sample lists 310,000 or so clones; approximately 86% were seen once. Sequenced material: peripheral blood. The source of these receptors is a man aged 30 to 45 with COVID-19, enrolled during active disease.

The chain is built from TRBV18 and TRBJ1-4; D is perhaps TRBD1 (5 bases). The germline CDR1 and CDR2 sequences are KGHSH and LQKENI. V lost 2 bases and J lost 8, with 30 bases in between. This CDR3 has 20 residues. CDR3 amino acids: CASSPFSLFGTEAWGEKLFF. In DNA form, the CDR3 reads TGTGCCAGCTCACCATTCTCTTTATTCGGGACTGAGGCCTGGGGAGAAAAACTGTTTTTT.

This chain connects TRBV5-1 to TRBJ1-2; D may be TRBD1 (6 bases). Germline values: CDR1 SGHRS, CDR2 YFSETQ. V was cut by 4 bases and J by 12 bases, with 13 bases left in between. The CDR3 is made up of 11 amino acids. DNA of the CDR3: TGCGCCAGCAGCGATGGGGGGGCGCACACCTTC. Its translation is CASSDGGAHTF.

The chain joins TRBV27 to TRBJ1-1; D remains ambiguous. V dropped 3 bases and J dropped 1 base, with 9 bases sitting between them. Germline V gene sequence: CDR1 MNHEY, CDR2 SMNVEV (reference sequence). There are 14 residues in the CDR3. DNA for the CDR3: TGTGCCAGCAGTTTGGACTTCCGGAACACTGAAGCTTTCTTT. Encoded protein: CASSLDFRNTEAFF.

The V gene is TRBV5-4, the J gene TRBJ1-1, with D possibly matching TRBD1 (5 bases). V lost 1 base and J 0 bases, leaving 13 bases between the germline ends. CDR3 length equals 16 residues. Germline V gene lookup returns CDR1 SGHNT and CDR2 YYREEE (reference sequence). CDR3 loop: CASSLYGAVMNTEAFF. CDR3 coding DNA: TGTGCCAGCAGCTTGTATGGGGCAGTCATGAACACTGAAGCTTTCTTT.

J is TRBJ1-2 and V is TRBV6-6; 7 nucleotides align to TRBD1. This CDR3 is 16 amino acids long. Per germline, CDR1 MNHNY and CDR2 SVGAGI (reference sequence). V dropped 0 bases and J dropped 0; count of bases not matched to a gene: 4. The CDR3 sequence is CASSYSYQGANYGYTF. As DNA, the CDR3 is TGTGCCAGCAGTTACTCGTACCAGGGGGCTAACTATGGCTACACCTTC.

The CDR3 loop reads CASSLDLSSGGAGEQFF. Written as DNA, the CDR3 is TGTGCCAGCAGCTTAGATCTATCCAGCGGGGGGGCAGGGGAGCAGTTCTTC. The chain combines TRBV11-3 with TRBJ2-1; 10 bases agree with TRBD2. In germline, CDR1 is SGHNT, CDR2 YENEEA. The J segment lost 10 bases and the V segment lost 0 bases, leaving 12 bases of the junction unmatched. The CDR3 is 17 residues long.

Only a few counts were recorded for this clone. This chain uses TRBV7-9 with TRBJ1-4; 8 bases map to TRBD1. J gave up 2 bases and V 4 bases, and 12 bases lay outside the gene matches. The CDR3 totals 18 residues. Germline V gives CDR1 SEHNR, CDR2 FQNEAQ (reference sequence). The CDR3 bases are TGTGCCAGCAGCTGCGAGACGTGTCCAGGGGGCACTAATGAAAAACTGTTTTTT. Encoded protein: CASSCETCPGGTNEKLFF.

This clone occurred once. V gene TRBV19 combines with J gene TRBJ1-2; the match to TRBD1 covers 12 bases. The germline V gene has CDR1 LNHDA and CDR2 SQIVND (reference sequence). CDR3 length: 21 residues. V dropped 4 bases and J dropped 4; count of bases not matched to a gene: 22. The CDR3 region is CASSKPAQTSGTGGDRYGYTF. DNA for the CDR3: TGTGCCAGTAGTAAACCTGCCCAGACATCCGGGACAGGGGGCGATCGCTATGGCTACACCTTC.

The gene calls are TRBV24-1 and TRBJ2-1; D is ambiguous. The germline V gene has CDR1 KGHDR and CDR2 SFDVKD. The CDR3 contains 15 residues. Trimming stripped 5 bases from V and 6 bases from J, with 16 bases between. CDR3 nucleotides: TGTGCCACCAGTGGTGAAAGGCTCAGAGGCAATGAGCAGTTCTTC. Its protein is CATSGERLRGNEQFF.

This clone was seen just once. The chain links TRBV15 to TRBJ2-3, with 8 bases that match TRBD1. CDR3 length equals 14 residues. Per the germline V gene, CDR1 is LNHNV and CDR2 is YYDKDF (reference sequence). V gave up 9 bases and J gave up 3 bases; unmatched junction bases: 8. CDR3 in DNA: TGTGCCACTTCCACGGACAGGGTAACAGATACGCAGTATTTT. This sequence encodes CATSTDRVTDTQYF.

The V gene is TRBV6-6, the J gene TRBJ1-4; 7 positions match TRBD1. CDR3 length equals 15 residues. Germline V gene lookup returns CDR1 MNHNY and CDR2 SVGAGI (reference sequence). The trim removed 4 bases at V and 8 bases at J, leaving 10 bases unmatched. Here the CDR3 DNA reads TGTGCCAGCAGTTTCGGGCAGGGGGTCAGGGAAAAACTGTTTTTT. It translates to CASSFGQGVREKLFF.

The chain uses TRBV7-2 and TRBJ1-2, with 9 bases aligning to TRBD1. Germline V gives CDR1 SGHTA, CDR2 FQGNSA. This CDR3 spans 15 amino acids. With 5 bases clipped from V and 4 bases from J, the junction kept 8 bases outside the gene matches. The CDR3 reads CASSPTGGFTYGYTF. CDR3 DNA sequence: TGTGCCAGCAGCCCCACAGGGGGCTTTACCTATGGCTACACCTTC.

The rearrangement uses TRBV18 and TRBJ1-2, with TRBD1 matching 10 bases. The germline V gene has CDR1 KGHSH and CDR2 LQKENI. This CDR3 is built from 15 residues. Germline trimming cut 3 bases from V and 4 bases from J; bases unmatched to any gene: 5. The chain's CDR3 is CASSPSRDRGYGYTF. The CDR3 DNA reads as TGTGCCAGCTCACCGTCCCGGGACAGGGGCTATGGCTACACCTTC.

The V call is TRBV7-9, the J call TRBJ2-7, with D maybe TRBD2 (5 bases). Germline values: CDR1 SEHNR, CDR2 FQNEAQ (reference sequence). This CDR3 has 14 residues. Trimming left V 5 bases short and J 4 bases short, with 15 bases between. CDR3 bases: TGTGCCAGCAGCCGAACGGACTCCTTATACGAGCAGTACTTC. This translates into CASSRTDSLYEQYF.

The chain recombines TRBV6-5 with TRBJ1-6; 8 bases fit TRBD1. J lost 11 bases, V lost 4 bases, and 13 bases had no gene match. The germline V gene has CDR1 MNHEY and CDR2 SVGAGI. The CDR3 is 16 amino acids. The CDR3 nucleotides are TGTGCCAGCAGTTTTTCCGGGACAGGCCCAGAGACACCCCTCCACTTT. It codes for CASSFSGTGPETPLHF.

The V call is TRBV12-3 or TRBV12-4, the J call TRBJ2-2; D is ambiguous. This CDR3 spans 12 amino acids. Trimming took off 3 bases at V and 6 bases at J, with 5 bases between the two ends. DNA for the CDR3: TGTGCCAGCAGTTTTCCGGCCGGGGAGCTGTTTTTT. Its translation is CASSFPAGELFF.

The chain carries TRBV7-9 and TRBJ2-7; the D is unclear. V lost 1 base and J 7 bases, leaving 8 bases between the germline ends. This CDR3 has 12 amino acids. CDR1 is SEHNR and CDR2 is FQNEAQ in the germline V gene (reference sequence). The CDR3 region has the DNA TGTGCCAGCAGCTTAGTGGCAAAAGAGCAGTACTTC. The encoded protein is CASSLVAKEQYF. The full variable domain, in which reference TRBV7-9 and TRBJ2-7 provide the parts outside the CDR3, is DTGVSQNPRHKITKRGQNVTFRCDPISEHNRLYWYRQTLGQGPEFLTYFQNEAQLEKSRLLSDRFSAERPKGSFSTLEIQRTEQGDSAMYLCASSLVAKEQYFGPGTRLTVT.

The V call is TRBV4-2, the J call TRBJ1-1; the D is unclear. V lost 1 base to trimming and J lost 3 bases, with 9 bases between them. This CDR3 has 14 amino acids. Germline assignment: CDR1 LGHNA and CDR2 YNFKEQ. Here the CDR3 reads CASSQVESYTEAFF. CDR3 DNA: TGTGCCAGCAGCCAAGTTGAGAGCTACACTGAAGCTTTCTTT.

This chain uses TRBV20-1 with TRBJ2-7, with D unclear. Germline-derived CDR1 and CDR2 are DFQATT and SNEGSKA (reference sequence). This CDR3 has 10 amino acids. Trimming took off 6 bases at V and 2 bases at J, with 5 bases between the two ends. CDR3 DNA sequence: TGCAGTGCCATCACCTACGAGCAGTACTTC. Protein product: CSAITYEQYF.

This chain uses TRBV28 with TRBJ2-3; 12 nucleotides match TRBD2. With 5 bases clipped from V and 3 bases from J, the junction kept 12 bases outside the gene matches. The CDR3 is made up of 18 amino acids. Germline CDR1 is MDHEN and CDR2 is SYDVKM. The CDR3 spells CASSTTLRTSGDTDTQYF. The CDR3 DNA reads TGTGCCAGCAGTACCACCCTAAGGACTAGCGGGGATACAGATACGCAGTATTTT.

As for this clone: In the same sample, other DNA sequences code for this CDR3. This sequence joins TRBV5-4 and TRBJ1-5; D possibly corresponds to TRBD1 (6 bases). This CDR3 is built from 14 residues. Trimming pared 2 bases from V and 2 bases from J, leaving 8 bases between. Germline-derived CDR1 and CDR2 are SGHNT and YYREEE (reference sequence). CDR3 sequence: CASSLGGGNQPQHF. The CDR3 DNA follows: TGTGCCAGCAGCTTAGGGGGAGGCAATCAGCCCCAGCATTTT. The complete variable domain, with remaining parts taken from reference TRBV5-4 and TRBJ1-5, reads ETGVTQSPTHLIKTRGQQVTLRCSSQSGHNTVSWYQQALGQGPQFIFQYYREEENGRGNFPPRFSGLQFPNYSSELNVNALELDDSALYLCASSLGGGNQPQHFGDGTRLSIL.

The chain couples TRBV6-2 or TRBV6-3 to TRBJ1-1; 7 bases align to TRBD1. Germline lookup yields CDR1 MNHEY and CDR2 SVGEGT. V lost 5 bases, J lost 1 base, and 10 bases stayed unmatched. This CDR3 spans 16 amino acids. CDR3 loop: CASSTQGGGWNTEAFF. The CDR3 nucleotides are TGTGCCAGCAGTACGCAGGGGGGCGGGTGGAACACTGAAGCTTTCTTT.

J is TRBJ1-3 and V is TRBV5-8; D not certain. V was clipped by 0 bases and J by 1 base, with 11 bases between them. The germline gives CDR1 SGHTS, CDR2 YDEGEE. The CDR3 has 16 amino acids. The CDR3 sequence is CASSLGTRSSGNTIYF. CDR3 bases: TGTGCCAGCAGCTTGGGTACTCGTTCTTCTGGAAACACCATATATTTT. Using reference TRBV5-8 and TRBJ1-3 for the parts outside the CDR3, the full variable domain is EAGVTQSPTHLIKTRGQQATLRCSPISGHTSVYWYQQALGLGLQFLLWYDEGEERNRGNFPPRFSGRQFPNYSSELNVNALELEDSALYLCASSLGTRSSGNTIYFGEGSWLTVV.

The gene calls are TRBV7-3 and TRBJ2-1, with TRBD2 matching over 8 bases. The CDR3 is 15 residues long. The J segment lost 6 bases and the V segment lost 6 bases, leaving 10 bases of the junction unmatched. Germline CDR1 and CDR2: SGHTA and FQGTGA. CDR3 amino acids: CASSYGGSGANEQFF. The DNA for the CDR3 is TGTGCCAGCAGTTACGGTGGTAGCGGGGCCAATGAGCAGTTCTTC. Supplemented by reference TRBV7-3 and TRBJ2-1, the full variable domain reads GAGVSQTPSNKVTEKGKYVELRCDPISGHTALYWYRQSLGQGPEFLIYFQGTGAADDSGLPNDRFFAVRPEGSVSTLKIQRTERGDSAVYLCASSYGGSGANEQFFGPGTRLTVL.

The rearrangement links TRBV27 to TRBJ1-6, with D perhaps TRBD1 (5 bases). Germline CDR1 MNHEY, CDR2 SMNVEV (reference sequence). This CDR3 has 16 residues. V dropped 4 bases and J dropped 6 bases, with 16 bases sitting between them. The CDR3 sequence: CASSSFLREVNSPLHF. CDR3 bases: TGTGCCAGCAGTTCGTTTCTCAGGGAAGTTAATTCACCCCTCCACTTT.